The entry below describes one T cell receptor beta chain. Its antigen remains undetermined. One base away there is no much larger clone; base qualities are not given. In light of the paper, this sample's time point label describes: baseline pretreatment blood. Per the publication, the treatment or condition label means: 15 Gy SBRT to primary tumor, nephrectomy 4 weeks later. To track tumor-enriched clonotypes, serial peripheral blood was sampled from radiation-treated patients at baseline and at 2 weeks and 4 weeks after SBRT. All patients had renal cell carcinoma with clear cell pathology. Genomic DNA for TCR sequencing was prepared using the QIAamp DNA Blood Mini Kit (Qiagen). The analyses included just those samples that passed every quality control check. The sample comes from a study of radiation and T cells in renal cell carcinoma (dated by TCRdb to 2020 to 2021). Describing the broader study: Samples came from a clinical trial, in which primary renal cell carcinomas received 15 Gy stereotactic body radiation therapy followed by nephrectomy 4 weeks later. In total, 50 to 55 samples underwent TCR beta sequencing: 25 or so tumors plus 27 peripheral blood samples. In the 53 samples combined, some 4 million unique CDR3 nucleotide sequences were found, encoding roughly 3,000,000 unique CDR3 amino acid sequences. The investigation overall reported the following: Effects of radiation dose or scheduling on the TCR repertoire could not be addressed with the single-armed trial design. Top tumor clonotypes rose in blood from baseline to 2 weeks post-radiation, then contracted by 4 weeks, suggesting transient expansion of tumor-resident clones. Blood repertoire dynamics were not followed beyond 4 weeks after treatment. No pretreatment tumor biopsies were available, so the baseline intratumoral presence of clonotypes could not be determined.

The CDR3 numbers 16 residues from cysteine through phenylalanine. Only the CDR3 part of the read is kept: 48 bases, read in frame from the first base. Via the germline V gene (reference sequence), CDR1 is MNHEY and CDR2 SMNVEV. For this chain, trimming is 3 bases at the V end and 0 bases at the J end, and the number of junction bases without a gene match is 3. TCR beta libraries were generated from genomic DNA with the immunoSEQ kit, following the manufacturer's recommendations. Library preparation used a first multiplex PCR with proprietary primers, then a second PCR adding unique barcodes, with bead cleanups after each round. Each sample batch included a kit-provided positive control reaction and a negative control reaction. The final libraries were assessed on an Agilent 4200 TapeStation D1000 ScreenTape, pooled by volume, and quantified by qPCR. Sequencing was performed on an Illumina NextSeq500 using a MidOutput 150-cycle cartridge, with 156 Read1 cycles, 15 Index1 cycles, and the kit custom primers. The pooled library was loaded at about 1 pM, and approximately 19% PhiX control was spiked in. As for the original processing: Vendor-processed data were analyzed in R, and a clonotype was defined as all T cells sharing the same CDR3 nucleotide sequence. For clone abundance analyses, frequencies were normalized to the 10,000 most abundant clones in each sample. Public T cell clones, which averaged fewer than five per sample, were excluded before analysis. An abundance difference of at least 32-fold between compartments was the criterion for calling clonotypes tumor-enriched or baseline blood-enriched. A beta-binomial differential abundance model was applied to find clonotypes that expanded or contracted between blood time points. Tumor-blood repertoire similarity was measured with the Baroni-Urbani and Buser coefficient, and group comparisons used two-tailed Wilcoxon tests in R. The clones in this table, taken by TCRdb from immuneACCESS, are in-frame only. Not every clone is retained; where verified, under half of the shortfall comes from an unresolved V gene, and the cause of the rest is unknown. The V and J calls and the clone size are those of that table, but D and trimming were determined from the DNA. This sample has 87,000 or so clones in its table, and about 88% of those were observed once. The ten largest clones capture roughly 8% of the sample.

The source is a man between 50 and 59 years old with renal cell carcinoma. Rearrangement joined TRBV27 to TRBJ1-1, and 11 bases in between align with TRBD1. Sequenced material: blood, taken from a patient whose treatment included radiotherapy and nephrectomy. The bases are TGTGCCAGCAGTTTGGACAGGGGGCGTATGAACACTGAAGCTTTCTTT. Translated, this gives CASSLDRGRMNTEAFF.